Shown below are 31 T cell receptor beta chains from a single sample sequenced in a study of blood T cell repertoires in COVID-19. TCRdb's copy holds only in-frame clones and misses some; the assay was immunoSEQ multiplex PCR. This repertoire shows around 150,000 clones, around 82% found once; its top ten account for approximately 6.8%. Sequencing input: peripheral blood. Receptors were obtained from a woman aged 40 to 49 with COVID-19, enrolled during active disease.

The chain employs TRBV7-8 and TRBJ2-2, with unresolved D. V was shortened by 2 bases and J by 4 bases, with 8 bases between the two germline ends. The CDR3 runs 14 residues. CDR1 SGHVS and CDR2 FQNEAQ come from the germline V gene. The CDR3 DNA follows: TGTGCCAGCAGCTTAATCGAGTCCACCGGGGAGCTGTTTTTT. It encodes CASSLIESTGELFF.

This clone has only a few counts. The chain carries TRBV11-2 and TRBJ2-1; D remains unclear. Germline V gene data show CDR1 as SGHAT and CDR2 as FQNNGV. V was clipped by 1 base and J by 6 bases, with 10 bases between them. This CDR3 spans 14 amino acids. CDR3 coding DNA: TGTGCCAGCAGCTTAGCGACGAGGCGCAATGAGCAGTTCTTC. Translation: CASSLATRRNEQFF.

CDR3 coding DNA: TGCGCCAGCAGCCAGGGACTAGCGGGGGACTACGAGCAGTACGTC. Its translation is CASSQGLAGDYEQYV. The V call is TRBV4-1, the J call TRBJ2-7; 14 bases align to TRBD2. Germline V CDR1 and CDR2: MGHRA, YSYEKL. CDR3 size: 15 residues. J gave up 3 bases and V 3 bases, and 1 base lay outside the gene matches.

V and J are TRBV28 and TRBJ1-5; no clear D. Germline V lookup: CDR1 MDHEN, CDR2 SYDVKM. Trimming took off 11 bases at V and 7 bases at J, with 21 bases between the two ends. The CDR3 spans 14 residues. CDR3 loop: CAAQRWGSGQPQHF. The CDR3 DNA follows: TGTGCCGCGCAAAGGTGGGGTAGCGGCCAGCCCCAGCATTTT.

J is TRBJ1-2 and V is TRBV6-5; tentatively, D is TRBD1 (6 bases). V was pared by 6 bases and J by 2 bases, with 13 bases between. Germline V CDR1 and CDR2: MNHEY, SVGAGI. The CDR3 spans 14 residues. The CDR3: CASSRDRWNYGYTF. CDR3 in DNA: TGTGCCAGCAGCCGTGACAGGTGGAACTATGGCTACACCTTC.

This chain uses TRBV11-1 with TRBJ2-1; D possibly corresponds to TRBD2 (6 bases). This CDR3 is 15 amino acids long. Trimming took off 6 bases at V and 8 bases at J, with 20 bases between the two ends. Germline assignment: CDR1 SGHAT and CDR2 FQDESV (reference sequence). The CDR3 is CASSQNSGYRDEQFF. The DNA for the CDR3 is TGTGCCAGCAGTCAAAATAGCGGTTATAGGGATGAGCAGTTCTTC.

This chain links TRBV4-1 with TRBJ2-1, with a weak D call TRBD2 (5 bases). V gave up 0 bases and J gave up 7 bases, with 10 bases separating them. This CDR3 is built from 14 residues. Germline V gene data show CDR1 as MGHRA and CDR2 as YSYEKL. The CDR3 loop is CASSQEEAVNEQFF. CDR3 coding DNA: TGCGCCAGCAGCCAAGAGGAGGCGGTAAATGAGCAGTTCTTC.

The gene calls are TRBV5-6 and TRBJ2-3; a weak D match, TRBD1 (5 bases). Germline values: CDR1 SGHDT, CDR2 YYEEEE. The CDR3 is made up of 14 amino acids. V was trimmed by 0 bases and J by 4 bases, leaving 9 bases between them. The CDR3 bases are TGTGCCAGCAGCTTGGCAGGGTGGGCAGATACGCAGTATTTT. Its translation is CASSLAGWADTQYF.

A single count supports this clone. The chain links TRBV28 to TRBJ2-1; perhaps TRBD1 as D (6 bases). Trimming took 5 bases from V and 0 from J, leaving 14 bases between them. This CDR3 contains 16 residues. The germline V gene encodes CDR1 MDHEN and CDR2 SYDVKM. CDR3 region: CASSNWTESSYNEQFF. CDR3 DNA: TGTGCCAGCAGTAACTGGACAGAGAGCTCCTACAATGAGCAGTTCTTC.

This chain joins TRBV4-2 and TRBJ2-6, with a tentative D call TRBD1 (5 bases). CDR3 length: 15 residues. Germline lookup yields CDR1 LGHNA and CDR2 YNFKEQ. Trimming removed 5 bases from V and 4 bases from J, with 12 bases in between. CDR3 loop: CASSFQGTGANVLTF. CDR3 DNA: TGTGCCAGCAGCTTCCAGGGTACCGGGGCCAACGTCCTGACTTTC.

This clone has a handful of counts. The gene calls are TRBV4-1 and TRBJ1-6; possible D gene TRBD1, 5 bases. The CDR3 is 17 amino acids. V shed 2 bases and J shed 9 bases, with 20 bases lying between them. The germline CDR1 and CDR2 sequences are MGHRA and YSYEKL. The CDR3 DNA sequence: TGCGCCAGCAGCCAAAAAGGAGGGGATCACTCGGGTTCACCCCTCCACTTT. Residues: CASSQKGGDHSGSPLHF.

The chain is built from TRBV7-6 and TRBJ1-1; tentatively, D is TRBD1 (6 bases). Germline V gives CDR1 SGHVS, CDR2 FNYEAQ. The CDR3 length is 12 residues. V was cut by 2 bases and J by 8 bases, with 9 bases left in between. The CDR3, as DNA: TGTGCCAGCAGCTTAAGGGGACAAGAAGCTTTCTTT. It translates to CASSLRGQEAFF. Based on the CDR3 plus reference TRBV7-6 and TRBJ1-1, the full variable domain is GAGVSQSPRYKVTKRGQDVALRCDPISGHVSLYWYRQALGQGPEFLTYFNYEAQQDKSGLPNDRFSAERPEGSISTLTIQRTEQRDSAMYRCASSLRGQEAFFGQGTRLTVV.

DNA for the CDR3: TGTGCCAGCAGTGAATGGGCCGGGACAGGCACGTCTGGAAACACCATATATTTT. It yields the protein CASSEWAGTGTSGNTIYF. The V and J genes are TRBV6-1 and TRBJ1-3, with TRBD1 matching over 8 bases. This CDR3 is 18 amino acids long. V lost 2 bases and J lost 1; bases outside the gene matches: 10. From germline, CDR1 is MNHNS and CDR2 SASEGT.

J is TRBJ2-2 and V is TRBV2; D is unresolved. This CDR3 is 13 amino acids long. Per the germline V gene, CDR1 is SNHLY and CDR2 is FYNNEI. Deletions cut 10 bases from V and 4 bases from J, with 13 bases between. The CDR3 is CANLGWVTGELFF. The CDR3 DNA follows: TGTGCCAATCTAGGATGGGTCACCGGGGAGCTGTTTTTT.

The genes are TRBV19 and TRBJ2-5; TRBD2 might be the D (6 bases). With 5 bases removed from V and 2 bases from J, the gap between germline ends came to 21 bases. This CDR3 has 17 amino acids. CDR1 and CDR2 (germline): LNHDA, SQIVND (reference sequence). The CDR3 is CASSQEGYPLGQETQYF. The CDR3, as DNA: TGTGCCAGTAGTCAGGAGGGATACCCTCTAGGGCAAGAGACCCAGTACTTC.

In its sample, this clone was seen many times. The V call is TRBV7-8, the J call TRBJ2-5; TRBD2 matches 9 bases. The V gene's germline CDR1 is SGHVS and CDR2 FQNEAQ. The CDR3 has 15 amino acids. V dropped 5 bases and J dropped 7; count of bases not matched to a gene: 11. The CDR3 spells CASSPNPGLAATQYF. As DNA, the CDR3 is TGTGCCAGCAGCCCCAACCCGGGACTAGCCGCGACCCAGTACTTC.

DNA of the CDR3: TGCGCCAGCAGCCAAGATGTACTAGCGGGGGTCTACGAGCAGTACGTC. It yields the protein CASSQDVLAGVYEQYV. This rearrangement joins TRBV4-1 to TRBJ2-7, with 11 nucleotides matching TRBD2. The V and J ends lost 0 bases and 3 bases, in that order; junction bases with no gene match: 4. CDR1 and CDR2 from the germline V gene are MGHRA and YSYEKL. This CDR3 contains 16 residues.

The gene calls are TRBV5-1 and TRBJ2-7; TRBD1 agrees at 7 bases. The CDR3 totals 12 residues. In germline, CDR1 is SGHRS, CDR2 YFSETQ. Germline trimming cut 3 bases from V and 4 bases from J; bases unmatched to any gene: 1. CDR3: CASSSQGYEQYF. The CDR3 bases are TGCGCCAGCAGCTCACAGGGGTACGAGCAGTACTTC. The full variable domain, with the rest looked up from reference TRBV5-1 and TRBJ2-7, is KAGVTQTPRYLIKTRGQQVTLSCSPISGHRSVSWYQQTPGQGLQFLFEYFSETQRNKGNFPGRFSGRQFSNSRSEMNVSTLELGDSALYLCASSSQGYEQYFGPGTRLTVT.

The V call is TRBV6-5, the J call TRBJ2-7, with TRBD2 matching over 12 bases. J gave up 2 bases and V 5 bases, and 4 bases lay outside the gene matches. Germline lookup yields CDR1 MNHEY and CDR2 SVGAGI. The CDR3 spans 15 residues. DNA for the CDR3: TGTGCCAGCAGTAGGACTAGCGGGAACACCTACGAGCAGTACTTC. This sequence encodes CASSRTSGNTYEQYF.

This clone has a single count. The chain combines TRBV5-1 with TRBJ2-2; possibly TRBD1 for D (5 bases). V lost 3 bases and J 2 bases, leaving 8 bases between the germline ends. CDR3 length: 14 amino acids. The V gene's germline CDR1 is SGHRS and CDR2 YFSETQ. The CDR3 bases are TGCGCCAGCAGCTCGACAGCCAACACCGGGGAGCTGTTTTTT. Residues: CASSSTANTGELFF.

This clone was counted only a few times. The genes are TRBV7-9 and TRBJ2-5, with a possible D match to TRBD2 (5 bases). V was shortened by 5 bases and J by 8 bases, with 18 bases between the two germline ends. The CDR3 covers 14 residues. The germline gives CDR1 SEHNR, CDR2 FQNEAQ (reference sequence). The CDR3 DNA is TGTGCCAGCAGCATGGACTCGGCGAGGTTAACCCAGTACTTC. It translates to CASSMDSARLTQYF.

The CDR3 sequence: CASSSLARTDTQYF. CDR3 DNA sequence: TGTGCCAGCAGCTCTTTAGCTCGCACAGATACGCAGTATTTT. The chain couples TRBV7-9 to TRBJ2-3; D is unclear. V was pared by 4 bases and J by 1 base, with 9 bases between. CDR1 is SEHNR and CDR2 is FQNEAQ in the germline V gene (reference sequence). CDR3 length: 14 amino acids.

The chain has TRBV21-1 and TRBJ1-5. TRBV21-1 has pseudogene status. This CDR3 has 16 residues. DNA of the CDR3: TGTGCCAGCAGCAAAACACTACCTATGAGCAATCAGCCCCAGCATTTT. Amino acids: CASSKTLPMSNQPQHF.

This clone was detected many times. The rearrangement joins TRBV29-1 to TRBJ1-5; D call uncertain. The CDR3 sequence is 13 residues long. V was pared by 4 bases and J by 5 bases, with 12 bases between. Per the germline V gene, CDR1 is SQVTM and CDR2 is ANQGSEA. CDR3 protein: CSVARSFDQPQHF. The CDR3 region has the DNA TGCAGCGTTGCTCGGTCCTTCGATCAGCCCCAGCATTTT.

The chain is built from TRBV4-2 and TRBJ1-2, with TRBD1 as a possible D gene (6 bases). V dropped 4 bases and J dropped 5 bases, with 17 bases sitting between them. Per germline, CDR1 LGHNA and CDR2 YNFKEQ. The CDR3 spans 15 residues. CDR3 bases: TGTGCCAGCAGCCCTTCGGGGGGCTCTGGGTATGGCTACACCTTC. Translated: CASSPSGGSGYGYTF.

The chain links TRBV28 to TRBJ2-5; 12 bases line up with TRBD2. Losses at the gene ends were 2 bases for V and 5 bases for J; bases not matched to a gene: 6. Germline values: CDR1 MDHEN, CDR2 SYDVKM. There are 16 residues in the CDR3. The CDR3 sequence is CASSLPSGRGGETQYF. The CDR3 nucleotides read TGTGCCAGCAGTTTACCTAGCGGGAGGGGGGGTGAGACCCAGTACTTC.

This clone was recorded once. This sequence joins TRBV29-1 and TRBJ2-1; 7 bases fit TRBD1. The CDR3 runs to 13 residues. Germline V lookup: CDR1 SQVTM, CDR2 ANQGSEA. Trimming at V came to 7 bases and at J to 3 bases, leaving 6 bases not matched to a gene. The CDR3 reads CSGRDRDYNEQFF. In nucleotides, the CDR3 is TGCAGCGGCCGGGACAGAGACTACAATGAGCAGTTCTTC.

This clone was seen a single time. The chain couples TRBV4-2 to TRBJ2-1; 9 bases are a match to TRBD2. This CDR3 comprises 17 residues. The V and J ends lost 1 base and 7 bases, in that order; junction bases with no gene match: 11. Germline CDR1 LGHNA, CDR2 YNFKEQ. CDR3 protein: CASSQVWAGGLQNEQFF. CDR3 in DNA: TGTGCCAGCAGCCAAGTCTGGGCGGGAGGGCTTCAAAATGAGCAGTTCTTC.

The chain carries TRBV19 and TRBJ1-5, with 8 nucleotides matching TRBD1. The CDR3 is 13 amino acids. Germline V gene lookup returns CDR1 LNHDA and CDR2 SQIVND (reference sequence). With V trimmed by 10 bases and J by 6 bases, 8 bases remained unmatched. The CDR3 sequence is CATSRGLRQPQHF. The CDR3 bases are TGTGCCACCAGCAGGGGGCTTCGTCAGCCCCAGCATTTT.

V is TRBV5-1 and J is TRBJ2-2; D perhaps matches TRBD1 (6 bases). V was pared by 2 bases and J by 4 bases, with 18 bases between. Germline-derived CDR1 and CDR2 are SGHRS and YFSETQ. The CDR3 covers 17 residues. The CDR3 DNA reads TGCGCCAGCAGCTTTGATGGGGGCGGTTGGGGCACCGGGGAGCTGTTTTTT. Translated, it gives CASSFDGGGWGTGELFF.

This chain uses TRBV7-9 with TRBJ2-6, with 7 nucleotides matching TRBD1. The CDR3 length is 17 residues. Germline trimming cut 5 bases from V and 0 bases from J; bases unmatched to any gene: 7. Germline CDR1 is SEHNR and CDR2 is FQNEAQ (reference sequence). CDR3 DNA sequence: TGTGCCAGCAGCCCCGGACAGGAACGCTCTGGGGCCAACGTCCTGACTTTC. It codes for CASSPGQERSGANVLTF.